Listed here are 29 T cell receptor beta chains from one sample, sequenced in a study of cytomegalovirus exposure and HLA in healthy donors. In the PCR, 60 Vbeta and 13 Jbeta primers were used. Profiled with immunoSEQ multiplex PCR; TCRdb holds only in-frame clones, not every one. In the table there are about 94,000 clones, 70% to 85% of which are singletons. Sequenced sample: PBMCs. The receptors derive from a human donor in good health.

A note on this clone: This sample also contains other DNA sequences that code for the same CDR3. The chain combines TRBV28 with TRBJ2-5, with 8 bases aligning to TRBD2. Germline-derived CDR1 and CDR2 are MDHEN and SYDVKM. CDR3 length: 15 residues. Trimming cost V 6 bases and J 0 bases; bases outside gene matches: 6. The CDR3 DNA sequence: TGTGCCAGCAGGGGACCGGGACTAGACCAAGAGACCCAGTACTTC. It specifies CASRGPGLDQETQYF.

This clone was detected only once. This chain connects TRBV27 to TRBJ2-7, with 9 positions matching TRBD2. This CDR3 region has 15 residues. The ends lost 5 bases at V and 2 bases at J; junction bases unmatched: 7. In germline, CDR1 is MNHEY, CDR2 SMNVEV (reference sequence). The CDR3 region is CASSLLAGTAYEQYF. The CDR3 DNA reads TGTGCCAGCAGTCTGCTAGCGGGAACCGCCTACGAGCAGTACTTC.

The gene calls are TRBV18 and TRBJ2-2, with TRBD1 matching over 7 bases. Germline assignment: CDR1 KGHSH and CDR2 LQKENI. Germline trimming cut 8 bases from V and 4 bases from J; bases unmatched to any gene: 7. This CDR3 is 14 amino acids long. The chain's CDR3 is CASQSTGTTGELFF. CDR3 sequence (DNA): TGTGCCAGCCAATCGACAGGGACCACCGGGGAGCTGTTTTTT.

This clone turned up a few times. This CDR3 is CASSSGRRAADTQYF. In DNA, the CDR3 is TGTGCCAGCAGTTCAGGGAGGAGGGCCGCGGATACGCAGTATTTT. This chain uses TRBV28 with TRBJ2-3; D perhaps matches TRBD2 (6 bases). The CDR3 covers 15 residues. Germline loops: CDR1 MDHEN, CDR2 SYDVKM. V lost 4 bases and J lost 6, with 17 bases in between.

The J gene is TRBJ1-4, the V gene TRBV28; D gene uncertain. Deletions cut 6 bases from V and 0 bases from J, with 11 bases between. This CDR3 is 15 amino acids long. Germline V gives CDR1 MDHEN, CDR2 SYDVKM. CDR3 coding DNA: TGTGCCAGCAGCTTGGGTGGAGCAACTAATGAAAAACTGTTTTTT. This encodes CASSLGGATNEKLFF. The complete variable domain, with remaining parts taken from reference TRBV28 and TRBJ1-4, reads DVKVTQSSRYLVKRTGEKVFLECVQDMDHENMFWYRQDPGLGLRLIYFSYDVKMKEKGDIPEGYSVSREKKERFSLILESASTNQTSMYLCASSLGGATNEKLFFGSGTQLSVL.

This chain connects TRBV9 to TRBJ1-1; 8 nucleotides align to TRBD1. The ends lost 7 bases at V and 1 base at J; junction bases unmatched: 6. The germline V gene encodes CDR1 SGDLS and CDR2 YYNGEE. The CDR3 has 14 amino acids. The chain's CDR3 is CASVRGQANTEAFF. The CDR3 DNA sequence: TGTGCCAGCGTCCGGGGACAGGCGAACACTGAAGCTTTCTTT.

This chain joins TRBV5-1 and TRBJ2-5, with 8 positions matching TRBD2. The CDR3 contains 15 residues. Germline V lookup: CDR1 SGHRS, CDR2 YFSETQ. With V trimmed by 0 bases and J by 3 bases, 4 bases remained unmatched. Here the CDR3 DNA reads TGCGCCAGCAGCTTGGTTGGCGGGGGGAAAGAGACCCAGTACTTC. Amino acid sequence: CASSLVGGGKETQYF. The full variable domain, rest sourced from reference TRBV5-1 and TRBJ2-5, is KAGVTQTPRYLIKTRGQQVTLSCSPISGHRSVSWYQQTPGQGLQFLFEYFSETQRNKGNFPGRFSGRQFSNSRSEMNVSTLELGDSALYLCASSLVGGGKETQYFGPGTRLLVL.

The CDR3 sequence: CASSQEGTSRQGQYF. The CDR3 nucleotides are TGCGCCAGCAGCCAAGAGGGAACTAGCCGACAGGGGCAGTACTTC. The genes are TRBV4-3 and TRBJ2-7, with D possibly TRBD1 on 7 matching bases. This CDR3 is 15 amino acids long. The germline CDR1 and CDR2 sequences are LGHNA and YSLEER. The V end lost 0 bases, the J end lost 9 bases, and 18 bases lay between the germline ends.

V and J are TRBV6-1 and TRBJ1-6, with 9 bases that match TRBD1. The trim removed 8 bases at V and 10 bases at J, leaving 12 bases unmatched. Germline CDR1 is MNHNS and CDR2 is SASEGT. The CDR3 consists of 15 residues. The CDR3 region is CASSLRDRDSSPLHF. The CDR3 coding sequence is TGTGCCAGCTCCCTGAGGGACAGGGATAGCTCACCCCTCCACTTT.

The chain recombines TRBV9 with TRBJ2-3; the match to TRBD2 covers 7 bases. The CDR3 is 15 residues long. In germline, CDR1 is SGDLS, CDR2 YYNGEE. V shed 2 bases, J shed 4 bases, and the junction held 7 bases outside the gene matches. The CDR3 sequence: CASSVSGNVADTQYF. The CDR3 DNA reads as TGTGCCAGCAGCGTCAGCGGGAACGTTGCAGATACGCAGTATTTT.

DNA of the CDR3: TGCGCCAGCAGCCCCTCTAGCGGCCCATTTCCTGAGCAGTTCTTC. Translation: CASSPSSGPFPEQFF. The gene calls are TRBV5-1 and TRBJ2-1; 7 bases line up with TRBD2. Germline trimming cut 4 bases from V and 9 bases from J; bases unmatched to any gene: 13. Per germline, CDR1 SGHRS and CDR2 YFSETQ. There are 15 residues in the CDR3.

The chain carries TRBV9 and TRBJ2-5, with a tentative D call TRBD1 (6 bases). The V gene lost 4 bases and the J gene lost 3 bases, with 13 bases spanning the gap. Germline assignment: CDR1 SGDLS and CDR2 YYNGEE. This CDR3 spans 14 amino acids. In DNA, the CDR3 is TGTGCCAGCAGCCGAAACGACAGGAAAGAGACCCAGTACTTC. Translation gives CASSRNDRKETQYF.

The chain joins TRBV2 to TRBJ2-7, with 9 bases aligning to TRBD2. Germline-derived CDR1 and CDR2 are SNHLY and FYNNEI. The CDR3 extends over 15 amino acids. The V gene end was trimmed by 3 bases and the J gene end by 6 bases; junction bases not matched to a gene: 9. CDR3 sequence: CASSDRAGGPGEQYF. The DNA for the CDR3 is TGTGCCAGCAGTGATCGGGCGGGGGGGCCGGGCGAGCAGTACTTC.

V is TRBV4-3 and J is TRBJ2-1, with 7 bases identical to TRBD2. This CDR3 comprises 14 residues. CDR1 LGHNA and CDR2 YSLEER come from the germline V gene. V lost 1 base to trimming and J lost 6 bases; unmatched junction nucleotides: 3. The DNA for the CDR3 is TGCGCCAGCAGCCAAGGACTAGCTGGCAATGAGCAGTTCTTC. Its protein is CASSQGLAGNEQFF.

The J gene is TRBJ1-1, the V gene TRBV27, with D maybe TRBD1 (5 bases). CDR3 length: 14 residues. The V and J ends lost 3 bases and 2 bases respectively, with 10 bases between them. From germline, CDR1 is MNHEY and CDR2 SMNVEV (reference sequence). The CDR3 reads CASSFAGGNTEAFF. Here the CDR3 DNA reads TGTGCCAGCAGTTTTGCGGGGGGAAACACTGAAGCTTTCTTT.

J is TRBJ2-1 and V is TRBV4-3; 13 bases are a match to TRBD2. Unmatched junction bases numbered 10, after V lost 2 bases and J lost 15 bases. The CDR3 sequence is 15 residues long. Per germline, CDR1 LGHNA and CDR2 YSLEER. CDR3 nucleotide sequence: TGCGCCAGCAGCCAATCAACTAGCGGGGGGGTTAGTCCGTTCTTC. Translated, it gives CASSQSTSGGVSPFF.

V and J are TRBV30 and TRBJ2-5, with a tentative D call TRBD2 (6 bases). Trimming shortened V by 2 bases and J by 4 bases, and 17 bases separated the two germline ends. This CDR3 contains 15 residues. Germline lookup yields CDR1 GTSNPN and CDR2 SVGIG (reference sequence). DNA for the CDR3: TGTGCCTGGAGTTACGGGACTTCTCACGTAGAGACCCAGTACTTC. Its translation is CAWSYGTSHVETQYF.

To note about this clone: One end of the junction fails to match germline, which may point to a read error. The CDR3 here is CASSFSLTDTQYF. The CDR3 coding sequence is TGTGCTAGCAGCTTCTCCCTCACAGATACGCAGTATTTT. J is TRBJ2-3 and V is TRBV7-7; the D is unclear. CDR1 and CDR2 from the germline V gene are SSHAT and FNYEAQ (reference sequence). The CDR3 consists of 13 residues.

The V gene is TRBV5-1, the J gene TRBJ1-2, with 7 bases identical to TRBD1. Germline CDR1 is SGHRS and CDR2 is YFSETQ. This CDR3 is built from 13 residues. The trim removed 4 bases at V and 8 bases at J, leaving 8 bases unmatched. The CDR3 bases are TGCGCCAGCAGCCTCGACAGGGCGCGAGGCTACACCTTC. It is translated as CASSLDRARGYTF.

The chain joins TRBV19 to TRBJ2-5; the D gene is possibly TRBD2 (5 bases). CDR1 and CDR2 (germline): LNHDA, SQIVND (reference sequence). This CDR3 region has 15 residues. With 0 bases removed from V and 2 bases from J, the gap between germline ends came to 10 bases. The CDR3 loop is CASSIDPSGQETQYF. CDR3 DNA sequence: TGTGCCAGTAGTATAGATCCCTCGGGGCAAGAGACCCAGTACTTC.

The chain couples TRBV27 to TRBJ1-3; maybe TRBD1 (5 bases). With 6 bases removed from V and 0 bases from J, the gap between germline ends came to 12 bases. CDR3 length: 15 residues. CDR1 and CDR2 (germline): MNHEY, SMNVEV (reference sequence). CDR3 in amino acids: CASRIRASSGNTIYF. In DNA, the CDR3 is TGTGCCAGCAGGATCAGGGCGAGCTCTGGAAACACCATATATTTT.

The genes are TRBV21-1 and TRBJ1-2; TRBD1, the table's D call, was not compared with the DNA. TRBV21-1 is a listed pseudogene. This CDR3 is 14 amino acids long. The CDR3 region has the DNA TGTGCCAGCAGCAAAGTATTGCAGGGGTATGGCTACACCTTC. This gives the protein CASSKVLQGYGYTF.

V usage is TRBV18 and J usage is TRBJ1-1; no clear D gene. CDR1 KGHSH and CDR2 LQKENI come from the germline V gene. The V gene lost 5 bases and the J gene lost 2 bases, with 30 bases spanning the gap. The CDR3 extends over 20 amino acids. The CDR3 DNA is TGTGCCAGCTCATCCATCCGACCGAGGCCTGGAAGGCTCCCTAACACTGAAGCTTTCTTT. Translating gives CASSSIRPRPGRLPNTEAFF.

The J gene is TRBJ1-1, the V gene TRBV6-5, with 9 bases aligning to TRBD1. Trimming cost V 5 bases and J 5 bases; bases outside gene matches: 9. There are 15 residues in the CDR3. Germline CDR1 MNHEY, CDR2 SVGAGI. CDR3 nucleotides: TGTGCCAGCAGTCTATACAGGGGGCGAGGGACTGAAGCTTTCTTT. This sequence encodes CASSLYRGRGTEAFF.

The chain uses TRBV28 and TRBJ2-7; weak D call: TRBD1 (6 bases). The CDR3 sequence is 18 residues long. Germline V lookup: CDR1 MDHEN, CDR2 SYDVKM. V was pared by 5 bases and J by 2 bases, with 25 bases between. The CDR3 here is CASSIRQARSARPYEQYF. As DNA, the CDR3 is TGTGCCAGCAGTATAAGACAGGCCCGATCAGCAAGACCCTACGAGCAGTACTTC.

The gene calls are TRBV6-6 and TRBJ1-3; the D gene is possibly TRBD1 (5 bases). The CDR3 spans 14 residues. Germline CDR1 MNHNY, CDR2 SVGAGI (reference sequence). Trimming stripped 10 bases from V and 4 bases from J, with 17 bases between. The CDR3 DNA sequence: TGTGCCACCAGACCCAGGGAAATCGGAAACACCATATATTTT. Protein sequence: CATRPREIGNTIYF.

The V and J genes are TRBV6-5 and TRBJ2-4; a possible D gene is TRBD1 (5 bases). Germline loops: CDR1 MNHEY, CDR2 SVGAGI. V was pared by 0 bases and J by 2 bases, with 11 bases between. This CDR3 spans 16 amino acids. Here the CDR3 reads CASSYSTPGPKNIQYF. The CDR3 DNA follows: TGTGCCAGCAGTTACTCGACACCAGGGCCCAAAAACATTCAGTACTTC.

This clone was seen a few times. The chain couples TRBV6-9 to TRBJ2-3, with D possibly matching TRBD2 (6 bases). Trimming pared 6 bases from V and 3 bases from J, leaving 22 bases between. The CDR3 has 17 residues. In germline, CDR1 is MNHGY, CDR2 SVAAGI. CDR3 loop: CASRPAVGGERTDTQYF. The CDR3 DNA reads TGTGCCAGCAGACCTGCGGTGGGGGGAGAGCGGACAGATACGCAGTATTTT.

This clone was seen a few times. This chain links TRBV28 with TRBJ2-6; 14 positions agree with TRBD2. This CDR3 contains 18 residues. Losses at the gene ends were 6 bases for V and 3 bases for J; bases not matched to a gene: 7. CDR1 and CDR2 (germline): MDHEN, SYDVKM. Here the CDR3 reads CASSPGLAGGDGANVLTF. CDR3 DNA sequence: TGTGCCAGCAGCCCCGGACTAGCGGGAGGCGATGGGGCCAACGTCCTGACTTTC.